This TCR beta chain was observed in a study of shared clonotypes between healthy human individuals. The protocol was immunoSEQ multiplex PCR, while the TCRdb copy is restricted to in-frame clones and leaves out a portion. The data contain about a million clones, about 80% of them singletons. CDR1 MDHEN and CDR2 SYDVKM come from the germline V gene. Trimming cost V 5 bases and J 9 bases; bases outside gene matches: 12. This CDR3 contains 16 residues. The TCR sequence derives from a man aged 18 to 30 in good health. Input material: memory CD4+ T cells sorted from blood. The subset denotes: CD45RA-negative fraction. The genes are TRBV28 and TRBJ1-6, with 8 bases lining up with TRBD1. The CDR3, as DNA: TGTGCCAGCAGTAATCTTAAACAGGGGGGAGGTTCACCCCTCCACTTT. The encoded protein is CASSNLKQGGGSPLHF.